The 27 T cell receptor beta chains below were found in one sample sequenced in a study of Tregs in tolerant kidney transplant recipients (dated by TCRdb to between 2019 and 2020). Library generation was performed with the immunoSEQ multiplex PCR assay. This is the immuneACCESS table as TCRdb keeps it, with only in-frame sequences that have V and J called. A part of the clones is gone; compared with another copy, unresolved V genes explain less than half, and the rest is unexplained. The sample table contains some 88,000 clones; only one count was recorded for around nine tenths of them. Clones ranked in the top ten supply roughly 5% of the sample. Sequencing input: CD8+ T cells from blood. These receptors came from a human donor in good health.

The rearrangement joins TRBV7-9 to TRBJ1-3, with D perhaps TRBD1 (6 bases). The CDR3 consists of 19 residues. CDR1 and CDR2 (germline): SEHNR, FQNEAQ (reference sequence). V lost 2 bases, J lost 0 bases, and 20 bases lay in between. The CDR3 spells CASSLRVGEQGNSGNTIYF. As DNA, the CDR3 is TGTGCCAGCAGCTTAAGGGTGGGAGAACAGGGCAACTCTGGAAACACCATATATTTT.

This clone appeared once. The chain links TRBV5-4 to TRBJ2-7, with unresolved D. The CDR3 loop spans 12 amino acids. V lost 4 bases, J lost 5 bases, and 10 bases lay in between. Germline CDR1 SGHNT, CDR2 YYREEE (reference sequence). CDR3 loop: CASSRGRNEQYF. The CDR3 DNA reads as TGTGCCAGCAGCCGTGGACGCAACGAGCAGTACTTC.

The chain uses TRBV7-2 and TRBJ2-1; 15 bases fit TRBD2. The ends lost 5 bases at V and 4 bases at J; junction bases unmatched: 6. The V gene's germline CDR1 is SGHTA and CDR2 FQGNSA. The CDR3 loop spans 17 amino acids. For the CDR3, the DNA is TGTGCCAGCAGCGATACCGGGACTAGCGGGGGGTACAATGAGCAGTTCTTC. Its translation: CASSDTGTSGGYNEQFF.

This clone came up once. This chain uses TRBV11-2 with TRBJ2-2; D not certain. The length of the CDR3 is 15 residues. The V end lost 1 base, the J end lost 0 bases, and 6 bases lay between the germline ends. Germline CDR1 reads SGHAT; CDR2 reads FQNNGV. CDR3 residues: CASSLAGPNTGELFF. For the CDR3, the DNA is TGTGCCAGCAGCTTAGCAGGTCCGAACACCGGGGAGCTGTTTTTT.

The genes are TRBV6-6 and TRBJ2-3; D may correspond to TRBD1 or TRBD2 (6 bases each). V was cut by 4 bases and J by 2 bases, with 10 bases left in between. Germline CDR1 MNHNY, CDR2 SVGAGI (reference sequence). The CDR3 covers 14 residues. CDR3 sequence: CASSSGGPTDTQYF. CDR3 DNA: TGTGCCAGCAGTTCCGGGGGCCCCACAGATACGCAGTATTTT.

The genes are TRBV21-1 and TRBJ2-1; the D call TRBD2 from the table was never checked on the DNA. TRBV21-1 is labeled a pseudogene. CDR3 length equals 16 residues. This CDR3 reads CASSNFSVDSYNEQFF. CDR3 DNA sequence: TGTGCCAGCAGCAATTTTAGCGTCGACTCCTACAATGAGCAGTTCTTC.

The chain has TRBV19 and TRBJ2-2, with 10 bases matching TRBD2. The junction had 2 bases not matched to a gene; V was cut back by 2 bases and J by 5 bases. Germline V lookup: CDR1 LNHDA, CDR2 SQIVND (reference sequence). CDR3 length equals 15 residues. The CDR3 DNA reads TGTGCCAGTAGTATAACTAGCGGGGTTACCGGGGAGCTGTTTTTT. This codes for CASSITSGVTGELFF.

V usage is TRBV9 and J usage is TRBJ2-1, with D perhaps TRBD2 (7 bases). In germline, CDR1 is SGDLS, CDR2 YYNGEE. V was clipped by 0 bases and J by 7 bases, with 17 bases between them. The CDR3 loop spans 16 amino acids. Here the CDR3 reads CASSVGVRGGGNEQFF. Written as DNA, the CDR3 is TGTGCCAGCAGCGTAGGAGTCAGGGGAGGGGGGAATGAGCAGTTCTTC. The full variable domain, in which reference TRBV9 and TRBJ2-1 provide the parts outside the CDR3, is DSGVTQTPKHLITATGQRVTLRCSPRSGDLSVYWYQQSLDQGLQFLIQYYNGEERAKGNILERFSAQQFPDLHSELNLSSLELGDSALYFCASSVGVRGGGNEQFFGPGTRLTVL.

The V and J genes are TRBV4-1 and TRBJ1-5, with D maybe TRBD1 (5 bases). This CDR3 region has 16 residues. The V gene's germline CDR1 is MGHRA and CDR2 YSYEKL. The V and J ends lost 0 bases and 3 bases respectively, with 12 bases between them. The CDR3 DNA is TGCGCCAGCAGCCAAGAGGCGCCAGGGATCAATCAGCCCCAGCATTTT. As protein: CASSQEAPGINQPQHF.

V and J are TRBV7-2 and TRBJ2-5; 8 nucleotides match TRBD1. The germline gives CDR1 SGHTA, CDR2 FQGNSA. The CDR3 spans 14 residues. Trimming took 3 bases from V and 2 from J; bases not matched to a gene: 2. The CDR3 DNA sequence: TGTGCCAGCAGCTTGAACAGGGGGCAAGAGACCCAGTACTTC. Translating it yields CASSLNRGQETQYF.

The chain carries TRBV29-1 and TRBJ2-3; no firm D call. This CDR3 has 15 residues. Trimming pared 3 bases from V and 2 bases from J, leaving 15 bases between. Germline CDR1 SQVTM, CDR2 ANQGSEA. CDR3 amino acids: CSVEMGPTSTDTQYF. For the CDR3, the DNA is TGCAGCGTTGAGATGGGCCCAACCTCCACAGATACGCAGTATTTT.

The chain couples TRBV4-1 to TRBJ2-7; TRBD2 matches 15 bases. V trimming: 0 bases; J trimming: 3 bases; junction bases outside the gene matches: 18. The CDR3 is made up of 22 amino acids. CDR1 is MGHRA, CDR2 YSYEKL, per germline. CDR3 residues: CASSQEGGIGTSGRSPFYEQYF. The DNA for the CDR3 is TGCGCCAGCAGCCAAGAGGGGGGGATCGGGACTAGCGGGAGGTCCCCTTTCTACGAGCAGTACTTC.

The chain couples TRBV30 to TRBJ1-6; 7 bases align to TRBD1. This CDR3 contains 18 residues. V dropped 1 base and J dropped 3; count of bases not matched to a gene: 12. Germline V lookup: CDR1 GTSNPN, CDR2 SVGIG (reference sequence). Here the CDR3 reads CAWSDPLDRDLYNSPLHF. The CDR3 bases are TGTGCCTGGAGTGACCCCCTAGACAGGGACCTCTATAATTCACCCCTCCACTTT. The full variable domain, its missing parts supplied by reference TRBV30 and TRBJ1-6, is SQTIHQWPATLVQPVGSPLSLECTVEGTSNPNLYWYRQAAGRGLQLLFYSVGIGQISSEVPQNLSASRPQDRQFILSSKKLLLSDSGFYLCAWSDPLDRDLYNSPLHFGNGTRLTVT.

V usage is TRBV7-9 and J usage is TRBJ2-5; 7 nucleotides agree with TRBD1. This CDR3 is built from 16 residues. CDR1 is SEHNR and CDR2 is FQNEAQ in the germline V gene (reference sequence). Trimming cost V 4 bases and J 5 bases; bases outside gene matches: 13. The CDR3 protein is CASSSRHDRVRETQYF. The DNA of the CDR3 is TGTGCCAGCAGCTCACGCCATGACAGGGTGAGGGAGACCCAGTACTTC.

CDR3 region: CASSGESSYEQYF. CDR3 DNA: TGTGCCAGTTCGGGGGAGAGCTCCTACGAGCAGTACTTC. The rearrangement joins TRBV2 to TRBJ2-7; D might be TRBD2 (6 bases). CDR3 size: 13 residues. The V end lost 9 bases, the J end lost 0 bases, and 12 bases lay between the germline ends. Germline loops: CDR1 SNHLY, CDR2 FYNNEI.

The CDR3 sequence: CASSAGGGNQPQHF. Written as DNA, the CDR3 is TGTGCCAGCAGTGCAGGGGGAGGCAATCAGCCCCAGCATTTT. The chain carries TRBV6-1 and TRBJ1-5; TRBD1 matches 7 bases. V lost 4 bases, J lost 2 bases, and 2 bases stayed unmatched. This CDR3 is built from 14 residues. The germline gives CDR1 MNHNS, CDR2 SASEGT.

This rearrangement joins TRBV15 to TRBJ2-3, with TRBD1 identical over 9 bases. Losses at the gene ends were 0 bases for V and 1 base for J; bases not matched to a gene: 5. The CDR3 loop spans 17 amino acids. Germline CDR1 and CDR2: LNHNV and YYDKDF (reference sequence). CDR3 DNA sequence: TGTGCCACCAGCAGAGACTGGACAGGGGTTCGCACAGATACGCAGTATTTT. This translates into CATSRDWTGVRTDTQYF.

This chain links TRBV13 with TRBJ2-1; a weak D match, TRBD2 (5 bases). With 4 bases removed from V and 7 bases from J, the gap between germline ends came to 17 bases. This CDR3 is built from 15 residues. Germline CDR1 and CDR2: PRHDT and FYEKMQ (reference sequence). The CDR3 DNA follows: TGTGCCAGCAGCTCACAGAGGGAGAGTAAGAATGAGCAGTTCTTC. Amino acids: CASSSQRESKNEQFF.

The rearrangement joins TRBV5-1 to TRBJ1-1; 7 bases agree with TRBD1. Trimming cost V 0 bases and J 1 base; bases outside gene matches: 6. This CDR3 has 16 residues. Germline CDR1 and CDR2: SGHRS and YFSETQ. CDR3 loop: CASSLGPPGGNTEAFF. The CDR3 DNA sequence: TGCGCCAGCAGCTTGGGGCCCCCAGGGGGGAACACTGAAGCTTTCTTT.

CDR3 nucleotides: TGTGCCAGCTCACCACTAAAGCTCGCTGGGCTGAGCTCCTACAATGAGCAGTTCTTC. It is translated as CASSPLKLAGLSSYNEQFF. This chain links TRBV18 with TRBJ2-1; D call uncertain. With 1 base removed from V and 0 bases from J, the gap between germline ends came to 19 bases. This CDR3 contains 19 residues. Germline V gene sequence: CDR1 KGHSH, CDR2 LQKENI.

The DNA of the CDR3 is TGTGCCAGCAGCCAAGCCCGGACAGGGGGGGGGTACGAGCAGTACTTC. It codes for CASSQARTGGGYEQYF. The J gene is TRBJ2-7, the V gene TRBV4-2, with TRBD1 identical over 10 bases. The trim removed 1 base at V and 4 bases at J, leaving 7 bases unmatched. Germline lookup yields CDR1 LGHNA and CDR2 YNFKEQ. The CDR3 is made up of 16 amino acids.

The V gene is TRBV7-8, the J gene TRBJ2-6; 10 nucleotides agree with TRBD1. In germline, CDR1 is SGHVS, CDR2 FQNEAQ. V was clipped by 5 bases and J by 0 bases; unmatched bases: 4. The CDR3 loop spans 17 amino acids. Written as DNA, the CDR3 is TGTGCCAGCAGCCTCCGGGACAGGGGCTCTGGGGCCAACGTCCTGACTTTC. This encodes CASSLRDRGSGANVLTF. Full variable domain (outside the CDR3, taken from reference TRBV7-8 and TRBJ2-6): GAGVSQSPRYKVAKRGQDVALRCDPISGHVSLFWYQQALGQGPEFLTYFQNEAQLDKSGLPSDRFFAERPEGSVSTLKIQRTQQEDSAVYLCASSLRDRGSGANVLTFGAGSRLTVL.

The V and J genes are TRBV29-1 and TRBJ2-1; D gene unclear. The CDR3 spans 11 residues. In germline, CDR1 is SQVTM, CDR2 ANQGSEA. Trimming took off 6 bases at V and 11 bases at J, with 14 bases between the two ends. Here the CDR3 DNA reads TGCAGCGTACTCCTTTCCATCCAGCAGTTCTTC. Translated, it gives CSVLLSIQQFF.

The gene calls are TRBV7-8 and TRBJ2-3, with TRBD2 matching 7 bases. V gave up 3 bases and J gave up 0 bases; unmatched junction bases: 9. Germline assignment: CDR1 SGHVS and CDR2 FQNEAQ. This CDR3 has 17 residues. The CDR3 sequence is CASSLGKLAISTDTQYF. CDR3 bases: TGTGCCAGCAGCTTGGGAAAACTAGCGATTAGCACAGATACGCAGTATTTT.

The J gene is TRBJ2-1, the V gene TRBV7-9; 9 nucleotides line up with TRBD2. V lost 8 bases, J lost 0 bases, and 2 bases stayed unmatched. Germline loops: CDR1 SEHNR, CDR2 FQNEAQ (reference sequence). CDR3 size: 14 residues. The CDR3 DNA reads as TGTGCCAGCGCACTAGCGGGCTCCTACAATGAGCAGTTCTTC. It yields the protein CASALAGSYNEQFF.

This sequence joins TRBV15 and TRBJ2-1, with D possibly matching TRBD2 (5 bases). The V end was cut by 5 bases, the J end by 3 bases, with 14 bases between. The CDR3 totals 15 residues. CDR1 is LNHNV, CDR2 YYDKDF, per germline (reference sequence). As DNA, the CDR3 is TGTGCCACCAGCGCTGCAGCGGAGGTCTACAATGAGCAGTTCTTC. Its protein product is CATSAAAEVYNEQFF.

The chain recombines TRBV18 with TRBJ2-1; D ambiguous. Trimming took 4 bases from V and 15 from J, leaving 16 bases between them. CDR3 length: 12 residues. Germline CDR1 KGHSH, CDR2 LQKENI. This CDR3 is CASSRDPQLSFF. Written as DNA, the CDR3 is TGTGCCAGCTCACGAGACCCGCAGTTGTCGTTCTTC.